A single sample is the source of the 9 T cell receptor beta chains below, sequenced in a study of prognosis after radiotherapy for stage I lung cancer. Amplicons of TCR beta CDR3 were generated from genomic DNA by two-round multiplex PCR. Primers specific to each TRBV and TRBJ gene drove first-round PCR. TCRdb itself ran the multiplex PCR reads through MiXCR, one entry per CDR3 protein. The table lists roughly 26,000 distinct CDR3 sequences, 25% to 30% of them singletons. The specimen comprised PBMCs, sampled before or after stereotactic body radiation therapy (not recorded which). The receptors stem from a donor over 45 with non-small cell lung cancer.

Of note for this clonotype: At one of its ends the junction is not consistent with the germline gene, which may arise from a read error. The chain joins TRBV7-3 to TRBJ1-1; TRBD1 matches 8 bases. CDR1 and CDR2 (germline): SGHTA, FQGTGA. The CDR3 extends over 15 amino acids. The chain's CDR3 is CANSLTAGGVTEAFF. CDR3 coding DNA: TGTGCCAACAGCTTAACTGCAGGGGGCGTGACTGAAGCTTTCTTT.

The V and J genes are TRBV11-3 and TRBJ1-3; unclear D gene. Germline CDR1 is SGHNT and CDR2 is YENEEA. Trimming removed 5 bases at V and 2 bases at J, with 16 bases between. The CDR3 is 16 amino acids. For the CDR3, the DNA is TGTGCCAGCAGCCCCCTGTCTACCCTGACTGGAAACACCATATATTTT. Protein: CASSPLSTLTGNTIYF. Looking up the rest from reference TRBV11-3 and TRBJ1-3 gives the full variable domain: EAGVVQSPRYKIIEKKQPVAFWCNPISGHNTLYWYLQNLGQGPELLIRYENEEAVDDSQLPKDRFSAERLKGVDSTLKIQPAELGDSAVYLCASSPLSTLTGNTIYFGEGSWLTVV.

This clonotype was seen repeatedly, ten times or more. The chain carries TRBV29-1 and TRBJ2-3, with 10 bases aligning to TRBD2. V trimming: 3 bases; J trimming: 3 bases; junction bases outside the gene matches: 3. The length of the CDR3 is 14 residues. Germline V CDR1 and CDR2: SQVTM, ANQGSEA. The CDR3 is CSVDELAGTDTQYF. CDR3 sequence (DNA): TGCAGCGTTGACGAACTAGCGGGGACAGATACGCAGTATTTT.

A word on this clonotype: A far larger clone is one nucleotide away, so this likely arose from a read error. The chain carries TRBV19 and TRBJ2-2; no reliable D call. This CDR3 is built from 13 residues. Deletions cut 9 bases from V and 7 bases from J, with 15 bases between. Per the germline V gene, CDR1 is LNHDA and CDR2 is SQIVND (reference sequence). This CDR3 is CASSRRVGGELFF. The CDR3 coding sequence is TGTGCCAGCAGTCGAAGGGTTGGCGGGGAGCTGTTTTTT.

This clonotype was recorded once. J is TRBJ1-6 and V is TRBV2; maybe TRBD1 (6 bases). The germline gives CDR1 SNHLY, CDR2 FYNNEI. The CDR3 contains 15 residues. V lost 4 bases and J lost 9, with 16 bases in between. CDR3 in DNA: TGTGCCAGCAGTGTAGAGCGGACAGACTCTTCACCCCTCCACTTT. It codes for CASSVERTDSSPLHF.

This clonotype has at least ten counts. This chain links TRBV24-1 with TRBJ2-1; 10 bases align to TRBD2. This CDR3 has 17 amino acids. Germline CDR1 reads KGHDR; CDR2 reads SFDVKD. V gave up 2 bases and J gave up 8 bases; unmatched junction bases: 11. The CDR3 spells CATSDSRLAGWYDEQFF. CDR3 sequence (DNA): TGTGCCACCAGTGATTCGCGACTAGCGGGTTGGTATGATGAGCAGTTCTTC.

The chain recombines TRBV6-2 or TRBV6-3 with TRBJ2-1; D not resolved. Germline V CDR1 and CDR2: MNHEY, SVGEGT. V was cut by 5 bases and J by 2 bases, with 10 bases left in between. This CDR3 comprises 14 residues. CDR3 amino acids: CASSESSPYNEQFF. CDR3 coding DNA: TGTGCCAGCAGTGAGTCTTCCCCCTACAATGAGCAGTTCTTC.

The genes are TRBV6-1 and TRBJ1-6; TRBD1 matches at 7 bases. After removal of 5 bases from V and 8 bases from J, the junction contained 6 bases not matched to a gene. CDR1 MNHNS and CDR2 SASEGT come from the germline V gene. The CDR3 runs to 14 residues. CDR3 loop: CASSIRGVDSPLHF. The CDR3, as DNA: TGTGCCAGCAGTATCAGGGGGGTAGATTCACCCCTCCACTTT.

This clonotype has ten or more counts. The V gene is TRBV9, the J gene TRBJ1-2; D is perhaps TRBD1 (6 bases). Germline assignment: CDR1 SGDLS and CDR2 YYNGEE. The V and J ends lost 0 bases and 0 bases respectively, with 12 bases between them. The CDR3 consists of 16 residues. CDR3 DNA: TGTGCCAGCAGCGTAGACGGACAGTACTCTAACTATGGCTACACCTTC. Amino acid sequence: CASSVDGQYSNYGYTF.